The 15 T cell receptor beta chains in this list originate from one sample, sequenced in a study of T-cell reconstitution after alpha-beta-depleted transplantation in children. Preparation of the TCRbeta library involved a method that used unique molecular identifiers. Each CDR3 protein is one row after TCRdb ran MiXCR on the PCR reads. The table has a few hundred thousand distinct CDR3 sequences, over 10% seen once. Sequencing used PBMCs, mostly from graft donor cells, obtained 360 days after TCRalphabeta/CD19-depleted stem cell transplant. The receptor set was obtained from a male patient aged 5 to 17 who had a stem cell transplant for acute myeloid leukemia, so the T cells may come from the graft donor.

The rearrangement joins TRBV5-1 to TRBJ2-1, with D perhaps matching TRBD1 or TRBD2 (6 bases each). The germline V and J ends were trimmed by 7 bases and 7 bases, with 18 bases remaining between them. The CDR3 consists of 14 residues. Germline CDR1 and CDR2: SGHRS and YFSETQ. In DNA, the CDR3 is TGCGCCAGCGGACTGAGGGGGGTTGGAAATGAGCAGTTCTTC. As protein: CASGLRGVGNEQFF.

This chain joins TRBV10-3 and TRBJ2-2; 10 bases line up with TRBD1. J lost 5 bases, V lost 3 bases, and 6 bases had no gene match. This CDR3 is 16 amino acids long. Germline CDR1 ENHRY, CDR2 SYGVKD. In DNA, the CDR3 is TGTGCCATCAGTGACCATTGGACAGGGGGAACCGGGGAGCTGTTTTTT. This encodes CAISDHWTGGTGELFF.

V and J are TRBV11-2 and TRBJ1-5, with 10 bases aligning to TRBD1. Germline V CDR1 and CDR2: SGHAT, FQNNGV. The V segment lost 1 base and the J segment 5 bases; nucleotides outside the gene matches: 2. CDR3 length equals 15 residues. CDR3 protein: CASSLAGTGDQPQHF. For the CDR3, the DNA is TGTGCCAGCAGCTTAGCCGGGACAGGGGATCAGCCCCAGCATTTT.

This chain connects TRBV11-1 to TRBJ2-7; 7 nucleotides agree with TRBD1. J lost 3 bases, V lost 5 bases, and 10 bases had no gene match. Germline CDR1 and CDR2: SGHAT and FQDESV (reference sequence). The CDR3 extends over 15 amino acids. CDR3 in DNA: TGTGCCAGCAGCCCCCGTGAGGGGGCGAGCTACGAGCAGTACTTC. It is translated as CASSPREGASYEQYF.

This clonotype has only a few counts. The DNA for the CDR3 is TGTGCCAGCAGTTTTCTAGAGGGGTACGAGCAGTACTTC. Translation gives CASSFLEGYEQYF. This sequence joins TRBV5-5 and TRBJ2-7; either TRBD1 or TRBD2 may fit D (5 bases each). The germline V gene has CDR1 SGHKS and CDR2 YYEKEE (reference sequence). Trimming left V 5 bases short and J 4 bases short, with 13 bases between. The CDR3 runs to 13 residues.

The rearrangement joins TRBV12-3 or TRBV12-4 to TRBJ2-7; D perhaps matches TRBD2 (8 bases). The CDR3 covers 19 residues. The CDR3: CTISLNPGGSSGSSYEQYF. The CDR3 region has the DNA TGTACCATCAGTTTAAACCCAGGGGGATCAAGCGGGAGCTCCTACGAGCAGTACTTC.

CDR3 coding DNA: TGTGCCAGCAGTTCTCGGGCGGGTCTCCGGGACACTGAAGCTTTCTTT. It encodes CASSSRAGLRDTEAFF. The gene calls are TRBV7-3 and TRBJ1-1, with D unclear. V was trimmed by 6 bases and J by 3 bases, leaving 20 bases between them. CDR1 is SGHTA, CDR2 FQGTGA, per germline. This CDR3 has 16 residues.

This clonotype was detected ten times or more. This chain connects TRBV29-1 to TRBJ2-1, with D possibly matching TRBD1 (6 bases). Germline CDR1 and CDR2: SQVTM and ANQGSEA. The CDR3 has 15 residues. V was shortened by 5 bases and J by 2 bases, with 16 bases between the two germline ends. CDR3 residues: CSVLGGLWTYNEQFF. For the CDR3, the DNA is TGCAGCGTTCTAGGGGGATTGTGGACCTACAATGAGCAGTTCTTC.

This chain links TRBV12-3 or TRBV12-4 with TRBJ1-5; the match to TRBD1 covers 9 bases. This CDR3 comprises 14 residues. V trimming: 6 bases; J trimming: 5 bases; junction bases outside the gene matches: 5. This CDR3 reads CASSRTGEDQPQHF. Written as DNA, the CDR3 is TGTGCCAGCAGCCGGACAGGGGAGGATCAGCCCCAGCATTTT.

This clonotype was picked up a small number of times. The chain joins TRBV29-1 to TRBJ2-3; unclear D gene. CDR3 length: 12 amino acids. Germline CDR1 reads SQVTM; CDR2 reads ANQGSEA. Deletions cut 5 bases from V and 7 bases from J, with 13 bases between. The CDR3 nucleotides read TGCAGCGTTACCGACTCAAGCTATACGCAGTATTTT. Encoded protein: CSVTDSSYTQYF.

This clonotype was counted ten times or more. The chain recombines TRBV4-3 with TRBJ2-2; TRBD2 might be the D (5 bases). Germline assignment: CDR1 LGHNA and CDR2 YSLEER. The CDR3 loop spans 12 amino acids. Trimming took off 4 bases at V and 7 bases at J, with 7 bases between the two ends. The CDR3 region has the DNA TGCGCCAGCAGCCGGAGCGGCGGGGAGCTGTTTTTT. The encoded protein is CASSRSGGELFF.

This clonotype was counted between two and nine times. The chain combines TRBV7-9 with TRBJ2-7, with D maybe TRBD2 (6 bases). Germline CDR1 and CDR2: SEHNR and FQNEAQ (reference sequence). Deletions cut 5 bases from V and 0 bases from J, with 14 bases between. The CDR3 consists of 15 residues. This CDR3 reads CASSTGTVSSYEQYF. The DNA for the CDR3 is TGTGCCAGCAGCACCGGGACTGTTTCCTCCTACGAGCAGTACTTC.

This clonotype has just a few counts. The chain carries TRBV27 and TRBJ2-1; TRBD1 matches 9 bases. CDR1 and CDR2 (germline): MNHEY, SMNVEV (reference sequence). This CDR3 has 16 residues. V shed 5 bases, J shed 2 bases, and the junction held 7 bases outside the gene matches. The DNA of the CDR3 is TGTGCCAGCAGTACCCTACAGGGGGCCCCCTACAATGAGCAGTTCTTC. This encodes CASSTLQGAPYNEQFF.

Only a few counts were recorded for this clonotype. V and J are TRBV5-1 and TRBJ2-7; 8 nucleotides align to TRBD1. Losses at the gene ends were 5 bases for V and 3 bases for J; bases not matched to a gene: 4. The CDR3 consists of 13 residues. Germline-derived CDR1 and CDR2 are SGHRS and YFSETQ. DNA for the CDR3: TGCGCCAGCAGATGGACAGGGAGCTACGAGCAGTACTTC. Residues: CASRWTGSYEQYF.

This clonotype was observed a few times. One junction end does not reproduce the germline sequence, and a read error may be involved. This rearrangement joins TRBV28 to TRBJ2-3, with TRBD2 matching 8 bases. This CDR3 region has 16 residues. Germline loops: CDR1 MDHEN, CDR2 SYDVKM. The CDR3 here is CASSLPGLGSRDTQYF. The CDR3 nucleotides are TGTGCCAGCAGTCTTCCGGGACTAGGAAGCAGAGATACGCAGTATTTT.